The TCR beta chain described here comes from a study of shared clonotypes between healthy human individuals. At the level of the study: CD8 memory received one plate per donor, CD8 naive two, CD4 memory three and CD4 naive three.

The V segment lost 0 bases and the J segment 5 bases; nucleotides outside the gene matches: 3. The germline V gene has CDR1 SGDLS and CDR2 YYNGEE. CDR3 length: 14 amino acids. Adult Caucasians living in Nashville, Tennessee made up all of the donors. Memory CD4+ cells were the fraction left after CD45RA+ naive selection. The table came from immunoSEQ multiplex PCR; TCRdb's copy has only in-frame clones and leaves some out. This table has approximately 500,000 clones, 90% to 97% appearing once. The clonotype was recovered from a woman aged 25 to 39 in good health. Sequencing was performed on naive CD4+ T cells sorted from blood. Noted subset: CD45RA+ positively selected. The V gene is TRBV9, the J gene TRBJ2-3, with 7 bases fitting TRBD2. The CDR3 sequence is CASSVGAGVDTQYF. The DNA for the CDR3 is TGTGCCAGCAGCGTAGGGGCGGGAGTAGATACGCAGTATTTT.